This is a list of T cell receptor beta chains from one sample in a study of B cell selection in AIRE deficiency. Assay: immunoSEQ multiplex PCR; the TCRdb copy retains only in-frame clones and omits some. There are approximately 18,000 clones in the sample; approximately 94% occur only once, and roughly 1% lies in the top ten. The specimen sequenced was CD4+CD25+ Tregs sorted from PBMCs. The receptors stem from a human donor in good health. Each CDR3 is given with its conserved first and last residue. The D gene is left open where the match is weak. For some rows the clone size is stated as once, few or many, or as a class when expanded; others skip it.

J	size	V	D	CDR3	DNA
TRBJ1-1	NA	TRBV7-3	NA	CASSLVGPLNTEAFF	TGTGCCAGCAGCTTAGTCGGGCCATTGAACACTGAAGCTTTCTTT
TRBJ2-3	NA	TRBV2	TRBD2	CASSEGLAGGRVDTQYF	TGTGCCAGCAGTGAAGGACTAGCGGGCGGGAGGGTAGATACGCAGTATTTT
TRBJ1-2	NA	TRBV30	NA	CAWTAFNYGYTF	TGTGCCTGGACCGCGTTTAACTATGGCTACACCTTC
TRBJ2-7	once	TRBV16	NA	CASSQSGGAYSYEQYF	TGTGCCAGCAGCCAATCGGGGGGGGCATACTCCTACGAGCAGTACTTC
TRBJ2-7	NA	TRBV10-3	NA	CAIQNRTVAEQYF	TGTGCCATCCAGAACCGGACAGTCGCCGAGCAGTACTTC
TRBJ2-3	once	TRBV7-9	NA	CASSIYTGKAQYF	TGTGCCAGCAGCATATATACAGGGAAGGCGCAGTATTTT
TRBJ1-6	NA	TRBV19	TRBD1	CASSGTGGVDSPLHF	TGTGCCAGTTCCGGGACAGGGGGGGTTGATTCACCCCTCCACTTT
TRBJ2-7	once	TRBV5-4	TRBD2	CASSLEWGLATYEQYF	TGTGCCAGCAGCTTGGAGTGGGGACTAGCTACATACGAGCAGTACTTC
TRBJ2-1	NA	TRBV5-1	TRBD2	CASSPLAGGPNEQFF	TGCGCCAGCAGTCCCCTAGCGGGAGGCCCCAATGAGCAGTTCTTC
TRBJ2-2	once	TRBV6-5	NA	CASSHLAANTGELFF	TGTGCCAGCAGCCACCTGGCAGCGAACACCGGGGAGCTGTTTTTT
TRBJ2-1	NA	TRBV14	TRBD2	CASSQELAGVNEQFF	TGTGCCAGCAGCCAAGAACTAGCGGGGGTCAATGAGCAGTTCTTC
TRBJ2-1	NA	TRBV28	NA	CASSREQFF	TGTGCCAGCTCGAGGGAGCAGTTCTTC
TRBJ2-5	NA	TRBV15	TRBD2	CATMGASGNRETQYF	TGTGCCACCATGGGCGCTAGCGGGAATAGAGAGACCCAGTACTTC
TRBJ1-6	once	TRBV5-6	NA	CASSLGLYSPLHF	TGTGCCAGCAGTCTGGGGCTTTATTCACCCCTCCACTTT
TRBJ2-7	NA	TRBV7-2	NA	CASSLVGSGRRREQYF	TGTGCCAGCAGCTTAGTTGGATCAGGTAGGAGGCGCGAGCAGTACTTC
TRBJ2-7	NA	TRBV6-5	NA	CASSSPLGYRQYF	TGTGCCAGCAGTTCCCCTTTAGGGTATCGGCAGTACTTC
TRBJ2-3	NA	TRBV7-2	TRBD2	CASSHGGGDTQYF	TGTGCCAGCAGCCATGGGGGGGGAGATACGCAGTATTTT
TRBJ2-5	NA	TRBV5-6	TRBD2	CASSWEGKTQYF	TGTGCCAGCAGCTGGGAGGGAAAGACCCAGTACTTC
TRBJ2-3	NA	TRBV29-1	TRBD2	CSVERASGTTDTQYF	TGCAGCGTTGAACGTGCTAGCGGGACCACAGATACGCAGTATTTT
TRBJ2-1	NA	TRBV2	TRBD2	CASSFRTSGNEQFF	TGTGCCAGCAGCTTTAGGACTAGCGGGAACGAGCAGTTCTTC
TRBJ1-1	NA	TRBV21-1	NA	CASSPRALDAFF	TGTGCCAGCAGCCCACGGGCCCTAGATGCTTTCTTT
TRBJ2-7	NA	TRBV11-3	TRBD1	CASSPGDREGEQYF	TGTGCCAGCAGCCCAGGGGACAGGGAGGGCGAGCAGTACTTC
TRBJ2-1	NA	TRBV5-4	TRBD2	CASSLELAGQFF	TGTGCCAGCAGCTTGGAACTAGCGGGGCAGTTCTTC
TRBJ2-2	NA	TRBV5-6	NA	CASSGGSGELFF	TGTGCCAGCAGCGGGGGGTCCGGGGAGCTGTTTTTT
TRBJ2-6	NA	TRBV4-2	NA	CASSLAQELAGANVLTF	TGTGCCAGCAGCCTAGCGCAGGAACTCGCTGGGGCCAACGTCCTGACTTTC
TRBJ1-1	NA	TRBV6-1	NA	CASRRTAWGTEAFF	TGTGCCAGCAGACGGACAGCCTGGGGCACTGAAGCTTTCTTT
TRBJ2-6	NA	TRBV25-1	NA	CASSEYGSGANVLTF	TGTGCCAGCAGTGAATACGGATCTGGGGCCAACGTCCTGACTTTC
TRBJ1-4	few	TRBV6-1	NA	CASSDGRLVRTNEKLFF	TGTGCCAGCAGTGACGGGAGGTTGGTGAGGACTAATGAAAAACTGTTTTTT
TRBJ2-7	NA	TRBV5-1	NA	CASRGGQAYEQYF	TGCGCCAGCCGGGGGGGACAGGCCTACGAGCAGTACTTC
TRBJ1-1	few	TRBV7-9	NA	CASGGTGRAFF	TGTGCCAGCGGAGGAACAGGGCGAGCTTTCTTT
TRBJ2-5	NA	TRBV5-1	NA	CASSPQPQETQYF	TGCGCCAGCAGCCCCCAGCCCCAAGAGACCCAGTACTTC
TRBJ2-7	NA	TRBV19	TRBD1	CASRRHLGTGSEQYF	TGTGCCAGTAGACGTCACCTGGGGACAGGTTCCGAGCAGTACTTC
TRBJ1-2	NA	TRBV7-9	TRBD1	CASSQAGTGAGYTF	TGTGCCAGCAGCCAAGCCGGGACAGGGGCTGGCTACACCTTC
TRBJ1-6	NA	TRBV4-3	NA	CASSQDGIGNSPLHF	TGCGCCAGCAGCCAAGATGGGATCGGTAATTCACCCCTCCACTTT
TRBJ2-5	NA	TRBV9	NA	CASSVSVRLQETQYF	TGTGCCAGCAGCGTATCGGTACGGCTCCAAGAGACCCAGTACTTC
TRBJ2-5	NA	TRBV2	NA	CASFWSQETQYF	TGTGCCAGTTTCTGGTCCCAAGAGACCCAGTACTTC
TRBJ2-3	NA	TRBV5-1	TRBD2	CASSLDPGGPDTQYF	TGCGCCAGCAGCTTGGATCCGGGAGGGCCAGATACGCAGTATTTT
TRBJ1-6	once	TRBV28	NA	CASGLPSSYNSPLHF	TGTGCCAGCGGCCTCCCTAGCTCCTATAATTCACCCCTCCACTTT